This TCR beta chain appears in the sequencing data of a study of control samples from healthy donors and cancer patients. This CDR3 is built from 15 residues. CDR1 KGHDR and CDR2 SFDVKD come from the germline V gene. Trimming pared 4 bases from V and 4 bases from J, leaving 13 bases between. Assay used: immunoSEQ multiplex PCR; TCRdb lists only in-frame clones, some missing. The table lists 65,000 to 85,000 clones, about 90% of them singletons, with approximately 2.1% in the top ten. This clone was observed once. The TCR sequence derives from a woman in her forties or fifties with head and neck cancer. The chain combines TRBV24-1 with TRBJ2-1; D might be TRBD1 (6 bases). The material sequenced was PBMCs. Here the CDR3 reads CATSDPWTDYNEQFF. The CDR3 DNA sequence: TGTGCCACCAGTGACCCTTGGACAGATTACAATGAGCAGTTCTTC.